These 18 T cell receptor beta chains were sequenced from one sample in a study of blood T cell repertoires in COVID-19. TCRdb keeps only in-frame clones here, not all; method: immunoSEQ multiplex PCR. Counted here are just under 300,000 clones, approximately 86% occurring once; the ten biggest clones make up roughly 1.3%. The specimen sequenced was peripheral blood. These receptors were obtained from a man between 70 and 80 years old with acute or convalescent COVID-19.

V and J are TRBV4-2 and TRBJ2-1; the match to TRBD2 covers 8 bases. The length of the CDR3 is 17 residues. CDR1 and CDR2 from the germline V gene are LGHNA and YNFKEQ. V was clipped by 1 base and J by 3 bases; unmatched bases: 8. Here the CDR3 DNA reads TGTGCCAGCAGCCAAGTGGCCGGGGGGGCTATCTACAATGAGCAGTTCTTC. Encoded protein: CASSQVAGGAIYNEQFF.

Here the CDR3 reads CASSEPGAGEKLFF. CDR3 in DNA: TGTGCCAGCAGTGAACCAGGGGCCGGTGAAAAACTGTTTTTT. The V and J genes are TRBV2 and TRBJ1-4; TRBD1 is a possible D gene (6 bases). CDR1 SNHLY and CDR2 FYNNEI come from the germline V gene. V lost 2 bases and J lost 7, with 11 bases in between. This CDR3 is 14 amino acids long.

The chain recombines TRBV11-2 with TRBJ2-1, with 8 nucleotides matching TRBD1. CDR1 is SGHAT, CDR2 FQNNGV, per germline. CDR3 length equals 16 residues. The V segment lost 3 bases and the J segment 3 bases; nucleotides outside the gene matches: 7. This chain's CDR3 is CASSFLRQGYYNEQFF. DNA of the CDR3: TGTGCCAGCAGCTTTCTTAGACAGGGGTACTACAATGAGCAGTTCTTC.

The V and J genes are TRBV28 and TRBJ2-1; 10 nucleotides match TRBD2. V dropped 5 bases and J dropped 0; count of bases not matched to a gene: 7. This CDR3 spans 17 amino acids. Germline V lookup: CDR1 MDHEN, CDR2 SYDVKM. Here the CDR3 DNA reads TGTGCCAGCAGTCGATGGACTAGCGGAAGCTCCTACAATGAGCAGTTCTTC. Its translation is CASSRWTSGSSYNEQFF.

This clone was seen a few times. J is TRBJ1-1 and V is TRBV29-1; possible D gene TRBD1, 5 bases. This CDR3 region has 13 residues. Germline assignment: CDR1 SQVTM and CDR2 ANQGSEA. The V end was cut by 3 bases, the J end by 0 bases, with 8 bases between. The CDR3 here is CSVEDTMNTEAFF. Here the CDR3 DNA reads TGCAGCGTTGAGGACACTATGAACACTGAAGCTTTCTTT. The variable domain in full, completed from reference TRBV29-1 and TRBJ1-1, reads SAVISQKPSRDICQRGTSLTIQCQVDSQVTMMFWYRQQPGQSLTLIATANQGSEATYESGFVIDKFPISRPNLTFSTLTVSNMSPEDSSIYLCSVEDTMNTEAFFGQGTRLTVV.

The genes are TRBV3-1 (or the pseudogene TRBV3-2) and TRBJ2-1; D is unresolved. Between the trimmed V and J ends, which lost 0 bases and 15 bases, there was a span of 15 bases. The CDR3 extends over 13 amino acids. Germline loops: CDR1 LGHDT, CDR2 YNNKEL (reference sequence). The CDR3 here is CASSQDLGAWRFF. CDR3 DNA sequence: TGTGCCAGCAGCCAAGATCTAGGCGCTTGGAGGTTCTTC.

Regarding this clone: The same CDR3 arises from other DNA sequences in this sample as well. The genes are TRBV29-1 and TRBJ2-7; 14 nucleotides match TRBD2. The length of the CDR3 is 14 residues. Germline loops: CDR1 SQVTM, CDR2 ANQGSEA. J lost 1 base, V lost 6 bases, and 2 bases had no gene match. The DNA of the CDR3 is TGCAGCGTCGGGACTAGCGGGAGTTCCTACGAGCAGTACTTC. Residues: CSVGTSGSSYEQYF.

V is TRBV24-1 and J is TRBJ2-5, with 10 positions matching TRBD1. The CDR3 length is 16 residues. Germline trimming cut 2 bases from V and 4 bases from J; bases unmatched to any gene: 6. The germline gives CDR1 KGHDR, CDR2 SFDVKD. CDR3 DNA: TGTGCCACCAGTGATTCGGGACAGGGGTTCTTAGAGACCCAGTACTTC. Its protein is CATSDSGQGFLETQYF.

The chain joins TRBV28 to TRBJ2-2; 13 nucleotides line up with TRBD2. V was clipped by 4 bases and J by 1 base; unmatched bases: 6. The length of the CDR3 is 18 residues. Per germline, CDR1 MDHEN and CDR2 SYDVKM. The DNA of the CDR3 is TGTGCCAGCAGTTCCCTCGGACTAGCGGGGGAGAACACCGGGGAGCTGTTTTTT. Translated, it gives CASSSLGLAGENTGELFF. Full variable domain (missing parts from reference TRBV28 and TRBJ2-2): DVKVTQSSRYLVKRTGEKVFLECVQDMDHENMFWYRQDPGLGLRLIYFSYDVKMKEKGDIPEGYSVSREKKERFSLILESASTNQTSMYLCASSSLGLAGENTGELFFGEGSRLTVL.

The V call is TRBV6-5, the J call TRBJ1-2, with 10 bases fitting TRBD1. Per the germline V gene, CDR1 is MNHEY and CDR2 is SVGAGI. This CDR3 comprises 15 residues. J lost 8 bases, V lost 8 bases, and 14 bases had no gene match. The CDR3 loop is CASGTGATLSGGYTF. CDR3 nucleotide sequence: TGTGCCAGCGGGACAGGGGCCACACTCTCGGGGGGCTACACCTTC.

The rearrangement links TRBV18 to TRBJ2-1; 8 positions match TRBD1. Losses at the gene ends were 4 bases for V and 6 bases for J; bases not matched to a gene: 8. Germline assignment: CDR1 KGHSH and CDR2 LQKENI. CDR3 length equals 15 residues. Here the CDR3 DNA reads TGTGCCAGCTCACAAGTCACAGGGGGTGGCAATGAGCAGTTCTTC. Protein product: CASSQVTGGGNEQFF.

The chain's CDR3 is CASSQGPTGTRETQYF. The CDR3, as DNA: TGCGCCAGCAGCCAAGGGCCGACAGGGACCAGAGAGACCCAGTACTTC. This chain joins TRBV4-1 and TRBJ2-5; 7 nucleotides line up with TRBD1. This CDR3 comprises 16 residues. Germline CDR1 is MGHRA and CDR2 is YSYEKL. V lost 1 base to trimming and J lost 4 bases; unmatched junction nucleotides: 9.

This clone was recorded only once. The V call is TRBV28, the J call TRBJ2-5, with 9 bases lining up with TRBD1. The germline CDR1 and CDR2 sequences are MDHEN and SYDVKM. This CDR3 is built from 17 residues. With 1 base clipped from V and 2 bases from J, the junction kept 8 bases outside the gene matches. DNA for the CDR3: TGTGCCAGCAGTTTATCAGTGGGACAGGGAGTTCAAGAGACCCAGTACTTC. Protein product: CASSLSVGQGVQETQYF.

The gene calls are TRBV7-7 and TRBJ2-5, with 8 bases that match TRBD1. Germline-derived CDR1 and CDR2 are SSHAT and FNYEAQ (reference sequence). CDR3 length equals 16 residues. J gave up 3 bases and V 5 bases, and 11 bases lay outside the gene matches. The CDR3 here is CASSRQGARIEETQYF. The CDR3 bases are TGTGCCAGCAGCCGTCAGGGGGCGAGGATCGAAGAGACCCAGTACTTC.

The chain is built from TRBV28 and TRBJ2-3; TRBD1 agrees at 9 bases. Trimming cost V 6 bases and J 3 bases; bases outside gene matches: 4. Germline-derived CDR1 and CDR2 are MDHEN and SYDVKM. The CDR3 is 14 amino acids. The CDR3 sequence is CASRKGQGTDTQYF. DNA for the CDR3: TGTGCCAGCAGGAAGGGACAGGGAACAGATACGCAGTATTTT.

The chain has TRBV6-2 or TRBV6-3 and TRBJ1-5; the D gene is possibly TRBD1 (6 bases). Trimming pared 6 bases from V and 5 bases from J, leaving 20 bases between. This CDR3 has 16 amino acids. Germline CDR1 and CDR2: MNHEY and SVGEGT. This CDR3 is CASSPAGGTGDQPQHF. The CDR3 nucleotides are TGTGCCAGCAGCCCCGCGGGGGGCACGGGAGATCAGCCCCAGCATTTT.

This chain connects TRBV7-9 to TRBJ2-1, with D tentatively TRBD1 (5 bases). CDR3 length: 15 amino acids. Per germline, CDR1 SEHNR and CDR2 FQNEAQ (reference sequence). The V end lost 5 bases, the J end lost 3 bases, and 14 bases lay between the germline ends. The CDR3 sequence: CASSPQGSGYNEQFF. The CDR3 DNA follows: TGTGCCAGCAGCCCTCAGGGTTCTGGCTACAATGAGCAGTTCTTC.

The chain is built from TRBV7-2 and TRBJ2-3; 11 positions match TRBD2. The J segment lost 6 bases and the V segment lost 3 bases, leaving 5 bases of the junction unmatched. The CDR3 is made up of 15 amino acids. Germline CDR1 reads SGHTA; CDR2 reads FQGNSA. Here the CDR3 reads CASSFTSGRVDTQYF. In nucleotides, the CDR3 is TGTGCCAGCAGCTTTACTAGCGGGAGAGTGGATACGCAGTATTTT.